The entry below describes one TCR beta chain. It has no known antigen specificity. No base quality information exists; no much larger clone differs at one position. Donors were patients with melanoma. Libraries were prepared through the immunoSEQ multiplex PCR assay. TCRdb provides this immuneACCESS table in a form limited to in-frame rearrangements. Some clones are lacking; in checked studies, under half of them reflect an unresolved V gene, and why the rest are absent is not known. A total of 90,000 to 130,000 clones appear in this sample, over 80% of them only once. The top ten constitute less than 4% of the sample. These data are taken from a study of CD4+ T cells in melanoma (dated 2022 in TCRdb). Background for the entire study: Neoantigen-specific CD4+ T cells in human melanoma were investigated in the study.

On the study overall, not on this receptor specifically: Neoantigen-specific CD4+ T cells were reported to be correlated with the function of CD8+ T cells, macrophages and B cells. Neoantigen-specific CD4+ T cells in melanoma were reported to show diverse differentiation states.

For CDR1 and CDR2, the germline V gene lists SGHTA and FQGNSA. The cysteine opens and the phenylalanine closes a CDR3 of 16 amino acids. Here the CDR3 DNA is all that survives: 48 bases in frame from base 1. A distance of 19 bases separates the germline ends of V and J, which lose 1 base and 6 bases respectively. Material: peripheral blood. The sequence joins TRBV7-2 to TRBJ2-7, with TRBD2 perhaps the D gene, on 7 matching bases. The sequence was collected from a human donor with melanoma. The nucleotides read TGTGCCAGCAGCTTAGTCGGGGGGCGAACCTACGTCGAGCAGTACTTC. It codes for CASSLVGGRTYVEQYF. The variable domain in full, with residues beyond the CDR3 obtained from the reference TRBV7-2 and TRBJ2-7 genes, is GAGVSQSPSNKVTEKGKDVELRCDPISGHTALYWYRQSLGQGLEFLIYFQGNSAPDKSGLPSDRFSAERTGGSVSTLTIQRTQQEDSAVYLCASSLVGGRTYVEQYFGPGTRLTVT.